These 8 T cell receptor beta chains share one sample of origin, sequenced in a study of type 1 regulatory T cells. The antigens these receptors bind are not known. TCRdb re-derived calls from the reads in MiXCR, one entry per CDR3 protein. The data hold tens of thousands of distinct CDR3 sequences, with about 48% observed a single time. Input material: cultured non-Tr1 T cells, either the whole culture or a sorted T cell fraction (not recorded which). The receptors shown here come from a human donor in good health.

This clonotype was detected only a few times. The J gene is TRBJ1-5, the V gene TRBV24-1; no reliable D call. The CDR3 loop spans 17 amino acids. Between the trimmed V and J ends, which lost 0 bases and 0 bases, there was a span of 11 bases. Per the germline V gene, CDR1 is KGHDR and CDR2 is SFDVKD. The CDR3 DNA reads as TGTGCCACCAGTGATTTGCACCGAATCGATAGCAATCAGCCCCAGCATTTT. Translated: CATSDLHRIDSNQPQHF.

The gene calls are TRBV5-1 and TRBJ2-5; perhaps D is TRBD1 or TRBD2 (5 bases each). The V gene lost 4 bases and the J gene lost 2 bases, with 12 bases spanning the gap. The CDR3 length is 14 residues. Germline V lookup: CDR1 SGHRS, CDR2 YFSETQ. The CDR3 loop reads CASSLGTGQETQYF. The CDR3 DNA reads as TGCGCCAGCAGCCTAGGGACGGGACAAGAGACCCAGTACTTC.

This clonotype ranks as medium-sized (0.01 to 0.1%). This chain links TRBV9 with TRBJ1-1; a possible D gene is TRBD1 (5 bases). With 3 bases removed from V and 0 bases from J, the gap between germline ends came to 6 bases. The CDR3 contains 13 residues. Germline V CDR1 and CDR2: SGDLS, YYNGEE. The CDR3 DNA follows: TGTGCCAGCAGCGGACAGCTGAACACTGAAGCTTTCTTT. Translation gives CASSGQLNTEAFF.

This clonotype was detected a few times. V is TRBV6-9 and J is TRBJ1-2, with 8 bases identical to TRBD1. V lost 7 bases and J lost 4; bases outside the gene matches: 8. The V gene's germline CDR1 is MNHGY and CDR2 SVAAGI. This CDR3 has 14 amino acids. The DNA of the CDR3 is TGTGCCAGCACGGAGAACAGGGGGACCTATGGCTACACCTTC. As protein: CASTENRGTYGYTF.

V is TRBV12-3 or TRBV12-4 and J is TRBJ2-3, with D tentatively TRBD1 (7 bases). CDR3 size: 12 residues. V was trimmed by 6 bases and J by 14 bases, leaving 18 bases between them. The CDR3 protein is CASSLRGARPYF. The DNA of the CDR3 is TGTGCCAGCAGCCTCAGGGGGGCCCGTCCGTATTTT.

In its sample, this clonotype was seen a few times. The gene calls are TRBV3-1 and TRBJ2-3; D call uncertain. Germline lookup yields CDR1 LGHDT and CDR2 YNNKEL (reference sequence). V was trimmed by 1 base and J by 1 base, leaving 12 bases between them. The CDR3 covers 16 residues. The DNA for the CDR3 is TGTGCCAGCAGCCAAGCCTGGGCGCGTGGCACAGATACGCAGTATTTT. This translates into CASSQAWARGTDTQYF.

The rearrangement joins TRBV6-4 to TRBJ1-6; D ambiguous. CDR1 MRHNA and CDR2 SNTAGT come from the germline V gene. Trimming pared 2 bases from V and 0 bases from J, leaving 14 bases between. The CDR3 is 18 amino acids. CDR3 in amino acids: CASSDLTFSSSYNSPLHF. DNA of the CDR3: TGTGCCAGCAGTGACCTGACCTTTTCCAGCTCCTATAATTCACCCCTCCACTTT.

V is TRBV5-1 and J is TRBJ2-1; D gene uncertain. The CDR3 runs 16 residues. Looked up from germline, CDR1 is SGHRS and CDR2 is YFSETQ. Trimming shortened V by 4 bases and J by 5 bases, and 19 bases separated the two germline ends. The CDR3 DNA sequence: TGCGCCAGCAGCGTCTCCGGGCGGCGGACGAACAATGAGCAGTTCTTC. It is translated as CASSVSGRRTNNEQFF.